These T cell receptor beta chains were read from a single sample in a study of T cell responses to AZD1222 COVID-19 vaccine. TCRdb's table, derived via immunoSEQ multiplex PCR, lists solely in-frame clones and lacks some. The sample has roughly 180,000 clones, 92% seen once. Sample: peripheral blood, taken 28 days after the second AZD1222 dose. These receptors were obtained from an adult who received the AZD1222 COVID-19 vaccine. Both conserved end residues are part of each CDR3. A D gene is named only where the DNA matches it firmly. Rows may omit the clone size; those that give it use once, few, many or a size class.

TRBV5-1,TRBJ1-1,-,-,CASSSDGGWDTEAFF,TGCGCCAGCAGCTCCGACGGGGGGTGGGACACTGAAGCTTTCTTT
TRBV20-1,TRBJ2-5,TRBD2,-,CSASKGLAYQETQYF,TGCAGTGCTAGTAAGGGACTAGCGTATCAAGAGACCCAGTACTTC
TRBV29-1,TRBJ2-1,-,-,CSGSEGNLYEQFF,TGCAGTGGTAGCGAGGGGAATTTGTATGAGCAGTTCTTC
TRBV7-2,TRBJ2-7,TRBD2,-,CASSPETSGNYEQYF,TGTGCCAGCAGCCCTGAGACTAGCGGAAACTACGAGCAGTACTTC
TRBV7-9,TRBJ1-3,-,-,CASSLASGTSGNTIYF,TGTGCCAGCAGCTTAGCATCTGGGACCTCTGGAAACACCATATATTTT
TRBV28,TRBJ2-7,-,few,CASSSRGPKAYEQYF,TGTGCCAGCAGTTCGCGGGGGCCTAAGGCCTACGAGCAGTACTTC
TRBV4-1,TRBJ1-2,-,few,CASSQEVSGVGYGYTF,TGCGCCAGCAGCCAAGAAGTATCAGGGGTTGGGTATGGCTACACCTTC
TRBV12-3/TRBV12-4,TRBJ1-1,-,once,CASSFYGNTEAFF,TGTGCCAGCAGTTTTTACGGGAACACTGAAGCTTTCTTT
TRBV5-1,TRBJ2-5,TRBD2,-,CASSSGGARETQYF,TGCGCCAGCAGCTCCGGGGGGGCCCGGGAGACCCAGTACTTC
TRBV21-1,TRBJ1-4,-,-,CASSKEILGLKLFF,TGTGCCAGCAGCAAAGAGATTCTGGGCCTTAAACTGTTTTTT
TRBV4-3,TRBJ2-3,-,-,CASSQISADTQYF,TGCGCCAGCAGCCAAATCTCCGCGGATACGCAGTATTTT
TRBV27,TRBJ2-3,-,once,CASSLSVYGQAQYF,TGTGCCAGCAGTTTATCTGTTTATGGTCAGGCGCAGTATTTT
TRBV11-3,TRBJ2-1,-,-,CASSIRVGPYNEQFF,TGTGCCAGCAGCATTAGGGTGGGCCCATACAATGAGCAGTTCTTC
TRBV7-6,TRBJ1-2,-,-,CASSLLVGAPYGYTF,TGTGCCAGCAGCTTGTTGGTCGGGGCCCCCTATGGCTACACCTTC
TRBV4-3,TRBJ1-2,-,-,CASSQDGTYGYTF,TGCGCCAGCAGCCAGGACGGGACCTATGGCTACACCTTC
TRBV19,TRBJ2-1,-,-,CASSMRNEQFF,TGTGCCAGTAGTATGCGAAATGAGCAGTTCTTC
TRBV12-1,TRBJ1-5,-,-,CASSFPRTDVNQPQHF,TGTGCCAGCAGCTTTCCACGGACGGATGTCAATCAGCCCCAGCATTTT
TRBV3-1/TRBV3-2,TRBJ2-7,-,-,CASSNLDEQYF,TGTGCCAGCAGCAATCTTGACGAGCAGTACTTC
TRBV29-1,TRBJ2-7,-,-,CSVEHGTLDEQYF,TGCAGCGTTGAGCACGGGACTTTGGACGAGCAGTACTTC
TRBV7-2,TRBJ2-7,-,-,CASGGRGYEQYF,TGTGCCAGCGGAGGAAGAGGCTACGAGCAGTACTTC
TRBV5-1,TRBJ2-3,-,-,CASSAAGDTQYF,TGCGCCAGCAGCGCCGCGGGAGATACGCAGTATTTT
TRBV11-2,TRBJ1-5,-,-,CASAPGLSNQPQHF,TGTGCCAGCGCCCCGGGACTTAGCAATCAGCCCCAGCATTTT
TRBV13,TRBJ1-4,-,-,CASSNQGPTNEKLFF,TGTGCCAGCAGCAACCAGGGACCAACTAATGAAAAACTGTTTTTT
TRBV7-2,TRBJ1-5,-,-,CASSLGSGYSNQPQHF,TGTGCCAGCAGCTTAGGCAGTGGGTATAGCAATCAGCCCCAGCATTTT
TRBV7-2,TRBJ2-3,TRBD2,-,CASSPGLAGGPGDTQYF,TGTGCCAGCAGCCCGGGACTAGCGGGAGGGCCAGGAGATACGCAGTATTTT
TRBV19,TRBJ2-7,TRBD1,once,CASSIGTGVAYEQYF,TGTGCCAGTAGTATTGGGACAGGGGTGGCGTACGAGCAGTACTTC
TRBV4-2,TRBJ1-5,-,-,CASSGGDYNQPQHF,TGTGCCAGCAGCGGAGGAGACTACAATCAGCCCCAGCATTTT
TRBV19,TRBJ1-5,-,-,CASSTSEVTNQPQHF,TGTGCCAGTAGTACCTCGGAGGTTACCAATCAGCCCCAGCATTTT
TRBV4-1,TRBJ1-3,-,-,CASSSLGGSGNTIYF,TGCGCCAGCAGCTCGCTCGGAGGAAGTGGAAACACCATATATTTT
TRBV28,TRBJ2-2,TRBD2,-,CASSLTGTSGFNTGELFF,TGTGCCAGCAGTCTGACCGGGACTAGCGGATTCAACACCGGGGAGCTGTTTTTT
TRBV6-4,TRBJ1-1,-,-,CASSEGTFGSTEAFF,TGTGCCAGCAGTGAGGGAACATTCGGGAGCACTGAAGCTTTCTTT
TRBV7-9,TRBJ2-7,TRBD1,-,CASSQSQGVVDEQYF,TGTGCCAGCAGCCAAAGCCAGGGGGTGGTCGACGAGCAGTACTTC
TRBV30,TRBJ2-1,-,-,CAWRVGYNEQFF,TGTGCCTGGAGGGTGGGCTACAATGAGCAGTTCTTC
TRBV4-3,TRBJ2-1,TRBD2,once,CASSQDRGVGTSGYNEQFF,TGCGCCAGCAGCCAAGATCGTGGTGTGGGTACTAGCGGCTACAATGAGCAGTTCTTC
TRBV3-1/TRBV3-2,TRBJ1-4,-,-,CASSQVVNEKLFF,TGTGCCAGCAGCCAAGTAGTGAATGAAAAACTGTTTTTT
TRBV7-2,TRBJ1-2,TRBD1,-,CASRLQGTYGYTF,TGTGCCAGCAGGCTACAGGGGACCTATGGCTACACCTTC
TRBV10-3,TRBJ1-1,-,-,CAISEGGVRTEAFF,TGTGCCATCAGTGAGGGGGGGGTCCGGACTGAAGCTTTCTTT
TRBV30,TRBJ1-1,-,-,CAWSVDGSRTEAFF,TGTGCCTGGAGTGTAGACGGGAGTCGCACTGAAGCTTTCTTT
TRBV2,TRBJ1-2,-,-,CASRETNYGYTF,TGTGCCAGCCGGGAGACTAACTATGGCTACACCTTC
TRBV20-1,TRBJ2-1,-,once,CSASVGVSSYNEQFF,TGCAGTGCTAGTGTGGGGGTGAGCTCCTACAATGAGCAGTTCTTC
TRBV4-1,TRBJ2-5,-,-,CASSQGRGARETQYF,TGCGCCAGCAGCCAAGGCCGCGGGGCCCGGGAGACCCAGTACTTC
TRBV30,TRBJ1-4,-,once,CAWPWGWADNEKLFF,TGTGCCTGGCCCTGGGGGTGGGCGGATAATGAAAAACTGTTTTTT